This T cell receptor beta chain was profiled in a study of CD8 T cells in Susac syndrome. Overall study context: The Susac syndrome patients were therapy-naive, on corticosteroids, or on intravenous immunoglobulin alone at blood draw.

RNA in amounts of 0.5 to 1 ug was reverse transcribed with random hexamers. TCRdb analysed the immunoSEQ multiplex PCR reads with MiXCR anew, one entry per CDR3 protein. This sample has 65,000 to 95,000 distinct CDR3 sequences; 94% occur once, and the top ten carry under 1%. This CDR3 has 13 residues. V was shortened by 1 base and J by 4 bases, with 8 bases between the two germline ends. Germline CDR1 SEHNR, CDR2 FQNEAQ (reference sequence). Specimen: CD8+ T cells from PBMCs. The chain joins TRBV7-9 to TRBJ2-7; no definite D call. The source is a human donor with Susac syndrome. For the CDR3, the DNA is TGTGCCAGCAGCTTAGGTCTGGGGTACGAGCAGTACTTC. This codes for CASSLGLGYEQYF.